This TCR beta chain stems from a study of OX40 agonist ivuxolimab in advanced cancers. About the study: The study reported partial responses in three patients: one hepatocellular carcinoma, two cutaneous melanoma.

V was cut by 5 bases and J by 2 bases, with 12 bases left in between. This CDR3 region has 14 residues. The germline V gene has CDR1 MNHEY and CDR2 SMNVEV (reference sequence). Data came from immunoSEQ multiplex PCR; TCRdb stores just in-frame clones and leaves some out. The sample records tens of thousands of clones, around nine tenths being singletons. Autoimmune disease history or systemic immunosuppression meant exclusion. The sequences come from CD4+ or CD8+ T cells sorted from blood, collected in a trial of the OX40 agonist ivuxolimab. The TCR sequence derives from an adult with an advanced solid tumor such as melanoma, head and neck, liver or kidney cancer. The rearrangement uses TRBV27 and TRBJ2-5; D may correspond to TRBD1 or TRBD2 (5 bases each). The CDR3, as DNA: TGTGCCAGCAGTCCGGGACGACTACAAGAGACCCAGTACTTC. Protein product: CASSPGRLQETQYF.